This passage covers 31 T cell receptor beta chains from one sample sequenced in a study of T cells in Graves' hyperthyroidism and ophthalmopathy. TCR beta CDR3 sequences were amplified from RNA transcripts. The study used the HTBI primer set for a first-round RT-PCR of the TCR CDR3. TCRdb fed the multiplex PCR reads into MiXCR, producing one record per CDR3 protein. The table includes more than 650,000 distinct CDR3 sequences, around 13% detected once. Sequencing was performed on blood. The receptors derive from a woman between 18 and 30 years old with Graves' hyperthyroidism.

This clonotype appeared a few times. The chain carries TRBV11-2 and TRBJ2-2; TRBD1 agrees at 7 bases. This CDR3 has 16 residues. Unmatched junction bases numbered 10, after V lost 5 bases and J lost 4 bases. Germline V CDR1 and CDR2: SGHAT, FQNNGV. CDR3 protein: CASSLVQGLTTGELFF. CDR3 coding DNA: TGTGCCAGCAGCCTAGTACAGGGGTTGACCACCGGGGAGCTGTTTTTT.

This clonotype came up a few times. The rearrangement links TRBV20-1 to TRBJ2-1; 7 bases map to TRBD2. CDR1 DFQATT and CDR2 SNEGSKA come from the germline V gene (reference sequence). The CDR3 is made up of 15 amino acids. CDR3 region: CSPSVGTTPYNEQFF. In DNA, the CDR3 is TGCTCACCGTCCGTAGGGACTACCCCCTACAATGAGCAGTTCTTC.

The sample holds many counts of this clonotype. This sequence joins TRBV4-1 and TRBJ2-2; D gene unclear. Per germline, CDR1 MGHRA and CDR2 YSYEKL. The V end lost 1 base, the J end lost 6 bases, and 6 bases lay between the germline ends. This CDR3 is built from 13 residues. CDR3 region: CASSQVQSGELFF. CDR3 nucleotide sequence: TGCGCCAGCAGCCAAGTGCAGTCCGGGGAGCTGTTTTTT.

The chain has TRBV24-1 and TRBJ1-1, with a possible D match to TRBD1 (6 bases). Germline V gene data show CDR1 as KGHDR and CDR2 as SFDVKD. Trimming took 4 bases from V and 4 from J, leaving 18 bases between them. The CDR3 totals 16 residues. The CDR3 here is CATSDRGPSGATEAFF. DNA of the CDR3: TGTGCCACCAGTGACCGGGGGCCCTCCGGGGCCACTGAAGCTTTCTTT.

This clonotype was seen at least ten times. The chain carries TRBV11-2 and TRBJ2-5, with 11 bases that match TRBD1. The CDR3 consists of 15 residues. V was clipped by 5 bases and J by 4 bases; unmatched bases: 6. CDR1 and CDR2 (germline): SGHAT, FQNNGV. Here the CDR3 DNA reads TGTGCCAGCAGCGAAGGACAGGGGGCAGGAGAGACCCAGTACTTC. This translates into CASSEGQGAGETQYF. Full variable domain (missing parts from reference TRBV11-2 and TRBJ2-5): EAGVAQSPRYKIIEKRQSVAFWCNPISGHATLYWYQQILGQGPKLLIQFQNNGVVDDSQLPKDRFSAERLKGVDSTLKIQPAKLEDSAVYLCASSEGQGAGETQYFGPGTRLLVL.

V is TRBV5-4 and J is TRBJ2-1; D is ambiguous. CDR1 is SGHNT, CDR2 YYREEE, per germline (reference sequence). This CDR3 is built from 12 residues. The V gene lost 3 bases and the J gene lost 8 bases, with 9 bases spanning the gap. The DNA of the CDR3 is TGTGCCAGCAGCTCCATAGGTTATGAGCAGTTCTTC. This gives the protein CASSSIGYEQFF.

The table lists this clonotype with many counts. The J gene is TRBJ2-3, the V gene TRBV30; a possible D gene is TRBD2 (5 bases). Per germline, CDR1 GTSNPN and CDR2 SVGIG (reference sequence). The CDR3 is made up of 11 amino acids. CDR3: CSSGYTDTQYF. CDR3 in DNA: TGTTCGAGCGGTTACACAGATACGCAGTATTTT.

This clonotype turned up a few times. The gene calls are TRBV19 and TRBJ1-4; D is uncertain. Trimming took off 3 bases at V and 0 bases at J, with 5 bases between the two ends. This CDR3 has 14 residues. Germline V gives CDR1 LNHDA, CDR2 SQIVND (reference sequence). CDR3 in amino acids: CASSISSTNEKLFF. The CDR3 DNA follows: TGTGCCAGTAGTATTTCCTCAACTAATGAAAAACTGTTTTTT.

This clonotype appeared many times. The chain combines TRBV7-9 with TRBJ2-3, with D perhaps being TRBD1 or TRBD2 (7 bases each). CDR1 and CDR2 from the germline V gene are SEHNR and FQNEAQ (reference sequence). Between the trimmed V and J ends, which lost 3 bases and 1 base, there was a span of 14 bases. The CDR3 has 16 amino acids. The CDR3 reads CASSFRGGLRTDTQYF. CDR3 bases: TGTGCCAGCAGCTTCAGGGGGGGTTTGCGCACAGATACGCAGTATTTT.

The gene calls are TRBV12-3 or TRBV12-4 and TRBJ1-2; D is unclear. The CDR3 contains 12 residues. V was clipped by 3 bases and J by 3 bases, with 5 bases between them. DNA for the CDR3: TGTGCCAGCAGTTTGGTGTACTATGGCTACACCTTC. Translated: CASSLVYYGYTF.

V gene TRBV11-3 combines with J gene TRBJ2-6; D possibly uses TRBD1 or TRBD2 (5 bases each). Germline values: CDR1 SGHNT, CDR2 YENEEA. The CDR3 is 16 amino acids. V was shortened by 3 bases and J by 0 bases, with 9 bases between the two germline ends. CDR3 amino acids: CASSLGVSSGANVLTF. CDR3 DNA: TGTGCCAGCAGCTTGGGGGTCAGCTCTGGGGCCAACGTCCTGACTTTC.

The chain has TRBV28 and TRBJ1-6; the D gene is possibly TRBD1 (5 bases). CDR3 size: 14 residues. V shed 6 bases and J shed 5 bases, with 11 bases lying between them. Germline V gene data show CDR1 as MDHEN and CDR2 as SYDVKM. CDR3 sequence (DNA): TGTGCCAGCAGGCTACAGGAGAATAATTCACCCCTCCACTTT. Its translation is CASRLQENNSPLHF.

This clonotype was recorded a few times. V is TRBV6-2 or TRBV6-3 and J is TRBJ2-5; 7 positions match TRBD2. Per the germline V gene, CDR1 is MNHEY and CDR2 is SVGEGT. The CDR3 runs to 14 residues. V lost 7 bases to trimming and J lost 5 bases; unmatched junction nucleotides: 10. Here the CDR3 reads CASIFGSGEETQYF. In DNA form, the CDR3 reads TGTGCCAGCATTTTCGGGAGCGGGGAGGAGACCCAGTACTTC.

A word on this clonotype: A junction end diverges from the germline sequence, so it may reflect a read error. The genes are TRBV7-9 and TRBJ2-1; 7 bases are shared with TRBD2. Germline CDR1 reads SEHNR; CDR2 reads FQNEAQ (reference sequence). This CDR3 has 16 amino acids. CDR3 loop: CASSLVWRETRNEQSF. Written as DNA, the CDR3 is TGTGCCAGCAGCTTAGTTTGGCGGGAGACAAGGAATGAGCAGTCCTTC.

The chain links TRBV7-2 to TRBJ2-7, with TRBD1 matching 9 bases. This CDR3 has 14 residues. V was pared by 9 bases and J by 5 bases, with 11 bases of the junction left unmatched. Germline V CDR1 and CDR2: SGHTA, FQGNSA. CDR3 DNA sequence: TGTGCCAGTAGCCCCGGACAGGGGTGGAACGAGCAGTACTTC. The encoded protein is CASSPGQGWNEQYF.

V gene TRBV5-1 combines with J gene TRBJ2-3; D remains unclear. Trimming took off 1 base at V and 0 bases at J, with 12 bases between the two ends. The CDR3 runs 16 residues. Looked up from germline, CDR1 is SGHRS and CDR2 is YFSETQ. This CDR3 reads CASSLFSVGSTDTQYF. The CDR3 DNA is TGCGCCAGCAGCTTGTTTTCCGTGGGAAGCACAGATACGCAGTATTTT.

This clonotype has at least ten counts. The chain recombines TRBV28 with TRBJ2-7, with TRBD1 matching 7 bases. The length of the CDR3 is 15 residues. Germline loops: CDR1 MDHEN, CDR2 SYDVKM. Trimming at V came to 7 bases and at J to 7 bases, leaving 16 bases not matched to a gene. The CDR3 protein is CASTLRTDRAREQYF. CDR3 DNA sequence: TGTGCCAGCACCCTCAGGACTGACAGGGCAAGGGAGCAGTACTTC.

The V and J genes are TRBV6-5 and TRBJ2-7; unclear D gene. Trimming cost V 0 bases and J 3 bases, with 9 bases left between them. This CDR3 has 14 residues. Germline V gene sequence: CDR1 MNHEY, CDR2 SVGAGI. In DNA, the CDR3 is TGTGCCAGCAGTTACTCCCAGAACAACTACGAGCAGTACTTC. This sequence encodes CASSYSQNNYEQYF.

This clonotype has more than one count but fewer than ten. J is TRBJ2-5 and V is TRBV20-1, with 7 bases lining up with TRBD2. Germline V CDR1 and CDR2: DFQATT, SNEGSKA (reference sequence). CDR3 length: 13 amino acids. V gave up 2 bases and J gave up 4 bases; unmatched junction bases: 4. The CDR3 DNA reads TGCAGTGCTAGATTAGCGGGTCCAGAGACCCAGTACTTC. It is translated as CSARLAGPETQYF.

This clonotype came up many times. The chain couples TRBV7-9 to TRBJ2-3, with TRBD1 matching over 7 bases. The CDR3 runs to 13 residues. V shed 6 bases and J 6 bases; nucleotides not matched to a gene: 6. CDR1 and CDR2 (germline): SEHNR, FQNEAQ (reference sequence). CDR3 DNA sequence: TGTGCCAGCAGTCTAGGGGGCAGGGATACGCAGTATTTT. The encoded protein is CASSLGGRDTQYF. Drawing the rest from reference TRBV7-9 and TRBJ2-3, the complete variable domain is DTGVSQNPRHKITKRGQNVTFRCDPISEHNRLYWYRQTLGQGPEFLTYFQNEAQLEKSRLLSDRFSAERPKGSFSTLEIQRTEQGDSAMYLCASSLGGRDTQYFGPGTRLTVL.

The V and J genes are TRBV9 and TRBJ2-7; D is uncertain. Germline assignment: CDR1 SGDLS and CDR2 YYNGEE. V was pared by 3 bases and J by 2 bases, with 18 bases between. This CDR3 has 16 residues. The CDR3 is CASSAREAFPTYEQYF. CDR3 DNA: TGTGCCAGCAGCGCCCGAGAAGCATTTCCCACCTACGAGCAGTACTTC.

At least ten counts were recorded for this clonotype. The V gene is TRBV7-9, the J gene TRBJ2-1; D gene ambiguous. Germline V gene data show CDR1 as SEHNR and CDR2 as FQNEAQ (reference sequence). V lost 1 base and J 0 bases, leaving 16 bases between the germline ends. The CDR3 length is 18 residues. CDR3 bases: TGTGCCAGCAGCTTAGACCGGACGTTAGCAGGCTCCTACAATGAGCAGTTCTTC. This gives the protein CASSLDRTLAGSYNEQFF.

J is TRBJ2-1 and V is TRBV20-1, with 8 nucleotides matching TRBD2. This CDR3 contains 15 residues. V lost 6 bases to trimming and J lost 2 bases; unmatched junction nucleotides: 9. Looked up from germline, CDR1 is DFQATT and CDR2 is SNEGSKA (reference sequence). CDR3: CSAPRGGSPYNEQFF. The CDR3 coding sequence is TGCAGTGCCCCCCGGGGGGGGAGCCCCTACAATGAGCAGTTCTTC.

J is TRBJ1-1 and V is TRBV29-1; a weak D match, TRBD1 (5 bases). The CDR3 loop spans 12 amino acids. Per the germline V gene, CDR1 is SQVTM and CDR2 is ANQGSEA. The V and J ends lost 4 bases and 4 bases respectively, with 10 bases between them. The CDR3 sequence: CSVGVGGTEAFF. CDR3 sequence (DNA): TGCAGCGTTGGGGTTGGGGGCACTGAAGCTTTCTTT.

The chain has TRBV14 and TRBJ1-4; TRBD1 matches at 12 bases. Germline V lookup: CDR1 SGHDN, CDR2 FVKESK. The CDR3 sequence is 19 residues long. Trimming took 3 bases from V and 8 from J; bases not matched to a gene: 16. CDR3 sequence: CASSHLGQGAPRGREKLFF. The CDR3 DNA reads TGTGCCAGCAGCCATCTGGGACAGGGGGCGCCGAGGGGGCGCGAAAAACTGTTTTTT.

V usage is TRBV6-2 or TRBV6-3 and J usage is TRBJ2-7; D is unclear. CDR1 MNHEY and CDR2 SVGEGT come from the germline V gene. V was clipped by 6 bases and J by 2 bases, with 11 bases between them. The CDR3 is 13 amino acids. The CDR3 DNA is TGTGCCAGCAGGGAAGACGAGGCCTACGAGCAGTACTTC. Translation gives CASREDEAYEQYF.

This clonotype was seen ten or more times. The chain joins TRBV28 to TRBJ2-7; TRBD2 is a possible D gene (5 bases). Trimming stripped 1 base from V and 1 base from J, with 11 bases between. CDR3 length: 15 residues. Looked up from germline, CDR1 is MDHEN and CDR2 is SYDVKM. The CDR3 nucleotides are TGTGCCAGCAGTTTATTTCAGGAGGCTTCCTACGAGCAGTACTTC. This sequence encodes CASSLFQEASYEQYF.

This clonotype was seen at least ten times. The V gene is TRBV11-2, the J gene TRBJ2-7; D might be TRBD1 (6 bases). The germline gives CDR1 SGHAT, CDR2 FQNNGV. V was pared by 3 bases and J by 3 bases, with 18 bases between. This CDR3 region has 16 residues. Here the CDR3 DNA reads TGTGCCAGCAGCTTGACAACAGGGTTTCAGGGCTACGAGCAGTACTTC. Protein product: CASSLTTGFQGYEQYF. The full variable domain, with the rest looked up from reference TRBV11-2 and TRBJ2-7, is EAGVAQSPRYKIIEKRQSVAFWCNPISGHATLYWYQQILGQGPKLLIQFQNNGVVDDSQLPKDRFSAERLKGVDSTLKIQPAKLEDSAVYLCASSLTTGFQGYEQYFGPGTRLTVT.

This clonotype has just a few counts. CDR3 sequence (DNA): TGTGCCAGCAGTTATAGGCCTAGCGGGAGACCCTACCAAGAGACCCAGTACTTC. Translation gives CASSYRPSGRPYQETQYF. V gene TRBV6-2 or TRBV6-3 combines with J gene TRBJ2-5; 10 bases are shared with TRBD2. The CDR3 is made up of 18 amino acids. CDR1 MNHEY and CDR2 SVGEGT come from the germline V gene. The ends lost 3 bases at V and 0 bases at J; junction bases unmatched: 10.

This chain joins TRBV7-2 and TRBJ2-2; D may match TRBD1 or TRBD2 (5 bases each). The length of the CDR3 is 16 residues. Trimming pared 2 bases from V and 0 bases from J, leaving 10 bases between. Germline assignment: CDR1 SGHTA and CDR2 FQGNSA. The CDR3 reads CASSLLGTPNTGELFF. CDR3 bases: TGTGCCAGCAGCTTATTAGGGACCCCGAACACCGGGGAGCTGTTTTTT.

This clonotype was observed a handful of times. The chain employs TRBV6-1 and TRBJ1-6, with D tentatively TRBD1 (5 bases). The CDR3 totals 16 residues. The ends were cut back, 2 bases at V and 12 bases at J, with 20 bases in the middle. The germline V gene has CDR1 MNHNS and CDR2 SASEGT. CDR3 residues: CASSEFGGSTSGPLHF. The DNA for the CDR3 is TGTGCCAGCAGTGAATTCGGGGGTTCGACCTCTGGACCCCTCCACTTT.